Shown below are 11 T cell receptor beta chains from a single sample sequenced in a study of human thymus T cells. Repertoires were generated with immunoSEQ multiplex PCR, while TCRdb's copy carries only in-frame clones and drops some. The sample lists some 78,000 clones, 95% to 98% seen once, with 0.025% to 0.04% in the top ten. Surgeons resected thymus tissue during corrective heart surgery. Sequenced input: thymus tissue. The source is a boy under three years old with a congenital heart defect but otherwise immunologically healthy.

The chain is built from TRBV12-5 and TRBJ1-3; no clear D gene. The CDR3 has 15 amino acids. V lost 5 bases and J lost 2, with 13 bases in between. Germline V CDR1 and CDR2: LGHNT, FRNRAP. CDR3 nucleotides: TGTGCTAGTGGTACAGTCCCGCGGGCTGGAAACACCATATATTTT. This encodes CASGTVPRAGNTIYF.

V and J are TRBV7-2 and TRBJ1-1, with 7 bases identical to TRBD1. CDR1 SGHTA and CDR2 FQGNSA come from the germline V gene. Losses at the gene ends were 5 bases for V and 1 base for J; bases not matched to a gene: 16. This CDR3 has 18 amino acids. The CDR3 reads CASSPNRGKRLSNTEAFF. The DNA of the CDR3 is TGTGCCAGCAGCCCGAACAGGGGTAAGCGTTTATCGAACACTGAAGCTTTCTTT.

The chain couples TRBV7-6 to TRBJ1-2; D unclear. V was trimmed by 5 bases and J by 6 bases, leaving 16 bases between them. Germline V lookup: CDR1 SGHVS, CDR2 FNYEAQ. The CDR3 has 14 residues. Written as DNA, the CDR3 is TGTGCCAGCAGCACGGACGGCGATTACCATGGCTACACCTTC. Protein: CASSTDGDYHGYTF.

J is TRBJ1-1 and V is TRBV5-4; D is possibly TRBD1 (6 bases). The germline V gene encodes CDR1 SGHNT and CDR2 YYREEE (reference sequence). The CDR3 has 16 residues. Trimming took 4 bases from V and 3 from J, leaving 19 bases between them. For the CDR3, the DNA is TGTGCCAGCAGCCCCCCCAGGGGAGCAAGCGACACTGAAGCTTTCTTT. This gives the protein CASSPPRGASDTEAFF.

The CDR3 nucleotides are TGCGCCAGCAGCCCGTTCCCGGGTGGCGAGCAGTTCTTC. This translates into CASSPFPGGEQFF. This chain joins TRBV5-1 and TRBJ2-1; D remains unclear. The CDR3 has 13 amino acids. V dropped 4 bases and J dropped 10 bases, with 15 bases sitting between them. The germline CDR1 and CDR2 sequences are SGHRS and YFSETQ. Combining the CDR3 with reference TRBV5-1 and TRBJ2-1 gives the whole variable domain KAGVTQTPRYLIKTRGQQVTLSCSPISGHRSVSWYQQTPGQGLQFLFEYFSETQRNKGNFPGRFSGRQFSNSRSEMNVSTLELGDSALYLCASSPFPGGEQFFGPGTRLTVL.

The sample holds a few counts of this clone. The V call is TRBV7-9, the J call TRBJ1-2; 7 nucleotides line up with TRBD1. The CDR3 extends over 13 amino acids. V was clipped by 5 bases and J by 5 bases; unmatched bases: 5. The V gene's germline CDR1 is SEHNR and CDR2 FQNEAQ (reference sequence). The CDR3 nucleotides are TGTGCCAGCAGCCCCACAGGGGAATATGGCTACACCTTC. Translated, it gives CASSPTGEYGYTF.

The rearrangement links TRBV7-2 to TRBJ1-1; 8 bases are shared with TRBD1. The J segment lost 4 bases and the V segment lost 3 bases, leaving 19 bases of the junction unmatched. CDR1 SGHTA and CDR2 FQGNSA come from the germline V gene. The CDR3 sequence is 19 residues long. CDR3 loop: CASSFSEGVDRERPTEAFF. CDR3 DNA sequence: TGTGCCAGCAGCTTTAGCGAGGGTGTGGACAGGGAGAGACCCACTGAAGCTTTCTTT. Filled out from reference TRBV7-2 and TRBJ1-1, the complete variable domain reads GAGVSQSPSNKVTEKGKDVELRCDPISGHTALYWYRQSLGQGLEFLIYFQGNSAPDKSGLPSDRFSAERTGGSVSTLTIQRTQQEDSAVYLCASSFSEGVDRERPTEAFFGQGTRLTVV.

CDR3 in amino acids: CASSRGLAGGQDEQYF. The CDR3 bases are TGTGCCAGCAGCCGCGGACTAGCGGGGGGCCAGGACGAGCAGTACTTC. The chain couples TRBV5-4 to TRBJ2-7; 14 nucleotides match TRBD2. Germline CDR1 is SGHNT and CDR2 is YYREEE (reference sequence). Trimming took 4 bases from V and 5 from J; bases not matched to a gene: 8. This CDR3 region has 16 residues.

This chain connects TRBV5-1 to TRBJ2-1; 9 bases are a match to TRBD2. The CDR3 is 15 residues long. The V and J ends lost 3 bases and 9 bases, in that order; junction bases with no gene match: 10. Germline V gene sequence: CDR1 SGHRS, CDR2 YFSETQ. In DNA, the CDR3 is TGCGCCAGCAGCTCGGGACTAGCCCTATTCGGTGAGCAGTTCTTC. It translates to CASSSGLALFGEQFF.

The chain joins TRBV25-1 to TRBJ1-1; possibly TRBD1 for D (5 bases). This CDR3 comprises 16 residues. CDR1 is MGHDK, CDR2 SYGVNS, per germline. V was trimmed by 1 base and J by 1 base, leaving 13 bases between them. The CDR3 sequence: CASSELGKGANTEAFF. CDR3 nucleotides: TGTGCCAGCAGTGAATTAGGAAAAGGGGCGAACACTGAAGCTTTCTTT. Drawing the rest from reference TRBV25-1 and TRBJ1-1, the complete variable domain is EADIYQTPRYLVIGTGKKITLECSQTMGHDKMYWYQQDPGMELHLIHYSYGVNSTEKGDLSSESTVSRIRTEHFPLTLESARPSHTSQYLCASSELGKGANTEAFFGQGTRLTVV.

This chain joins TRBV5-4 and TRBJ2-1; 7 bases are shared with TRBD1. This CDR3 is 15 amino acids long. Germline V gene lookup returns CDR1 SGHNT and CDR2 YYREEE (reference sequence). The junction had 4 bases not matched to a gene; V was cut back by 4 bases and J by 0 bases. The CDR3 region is CASSLTGLSYNEQFF. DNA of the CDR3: TGTGCCAGCAGCCTGACAGGGCTCTCCTACAATGAGCAGTTCTTC.